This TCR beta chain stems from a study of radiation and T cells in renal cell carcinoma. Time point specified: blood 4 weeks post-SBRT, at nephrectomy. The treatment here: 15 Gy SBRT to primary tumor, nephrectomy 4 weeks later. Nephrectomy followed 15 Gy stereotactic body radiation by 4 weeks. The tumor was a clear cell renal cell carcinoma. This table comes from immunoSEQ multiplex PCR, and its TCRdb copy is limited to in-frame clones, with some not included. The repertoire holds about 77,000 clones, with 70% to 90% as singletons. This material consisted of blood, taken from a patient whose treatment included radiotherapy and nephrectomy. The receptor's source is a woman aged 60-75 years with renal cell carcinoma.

CDR3 nucleotide sequence: TGTGCCAGCAGGAGGGGACAGACCTACGAGCAGTACTTC. The encoded protein is CASRRGQTYEQYF. This chain connects TRBV6-5 to TRBJ2-7; 7 bases map to TRBD1. V trimming: 6 bases; J trimming: 2 bases; junction bases outside the gene matches: 4. Germline-derived CDR1 and CDR2 are MNHEY and SVGAGI. This CDR3 comprises 13 residues.